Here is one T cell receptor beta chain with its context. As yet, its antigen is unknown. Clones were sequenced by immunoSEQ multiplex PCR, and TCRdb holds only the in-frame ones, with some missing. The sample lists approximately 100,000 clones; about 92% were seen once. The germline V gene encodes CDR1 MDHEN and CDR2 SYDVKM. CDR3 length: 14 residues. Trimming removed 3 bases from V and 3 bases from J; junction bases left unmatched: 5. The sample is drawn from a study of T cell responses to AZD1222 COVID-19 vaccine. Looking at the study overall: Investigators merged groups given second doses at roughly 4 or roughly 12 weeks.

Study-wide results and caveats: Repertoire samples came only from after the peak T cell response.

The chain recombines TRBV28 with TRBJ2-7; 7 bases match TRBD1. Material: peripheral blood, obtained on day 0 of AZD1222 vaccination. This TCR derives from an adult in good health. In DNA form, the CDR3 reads TGTGCCAGCAGTTTTTGGCAGGGGGTCTACGAGCAGTACTTC. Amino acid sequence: CASSFWQGVYEQYF.